This record concerns one TCR beta chain sequence. The sample comes from a study of blood T cell repertoires in COVID-19. Study at large: The United States, Italy and Spain provided the acute and convalescent COVID-19 samples. Sources were T cells, B-cell-depleted T cells, or PBMCs; the material itself was cDNA or gDNA.

Original data processing: How many nucleated cells were present was estimated from reference gene primer amplification. Only in-frame clones appear in the TCRdb table, and some are missing; sequencing was by immunoSEQ multiplex PCR. V, J and clone size are taken as reported in that table, and D and trimming were inferred from the DNA itself. The sample comprises more than 85,000 clones, about 80% of which are singletons, and about 6.6% rests with the top ten. The sample taken for sequencing was peripheral blood. The receptor's source is a woman aged 50 to 65 with acute or convalescent COVID-19.

The CDR3 coding sequence is TGTGCCAGCAGCGGAGCAGGGGCCAGCTATGGCTACACCTTC. Protein sequence: CASSGAGASYGYTF. The rearrangement joins TRBV7-9 to TRBJ1-2, with a possible D match to TRBD1 (6 bases). Germline V lookup: CDR1 SEHNR, CDR2 FQNEAQ (reference sequence). V lost 5 bases and J 4 bases, leaving 14 bases between the germline ends. This CDR3 has 14 amino acids.